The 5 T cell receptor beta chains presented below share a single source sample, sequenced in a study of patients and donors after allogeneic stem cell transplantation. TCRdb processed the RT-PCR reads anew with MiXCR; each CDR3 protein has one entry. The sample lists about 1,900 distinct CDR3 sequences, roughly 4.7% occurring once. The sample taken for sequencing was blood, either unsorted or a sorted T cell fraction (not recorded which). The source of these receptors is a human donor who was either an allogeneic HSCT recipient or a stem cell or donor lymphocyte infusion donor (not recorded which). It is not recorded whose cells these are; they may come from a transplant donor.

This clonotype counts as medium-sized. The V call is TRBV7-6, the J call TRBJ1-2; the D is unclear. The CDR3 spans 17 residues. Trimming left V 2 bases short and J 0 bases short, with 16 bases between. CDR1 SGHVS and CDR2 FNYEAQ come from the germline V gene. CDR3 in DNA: TGTGCCAGCAGCTTATATGATTTGGGGAATTCTAACTATGGCTACACCTTC. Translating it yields CASSLYDLGNSNYGYTF.

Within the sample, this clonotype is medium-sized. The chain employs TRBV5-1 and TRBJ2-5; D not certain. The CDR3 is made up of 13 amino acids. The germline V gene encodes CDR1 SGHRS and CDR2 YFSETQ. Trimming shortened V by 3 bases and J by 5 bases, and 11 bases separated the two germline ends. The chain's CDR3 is CASSSEVRETQYF. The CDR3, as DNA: TGCGCCAGCAGCTCAGAGGTTCGTGAGACCCAGTACTTC.

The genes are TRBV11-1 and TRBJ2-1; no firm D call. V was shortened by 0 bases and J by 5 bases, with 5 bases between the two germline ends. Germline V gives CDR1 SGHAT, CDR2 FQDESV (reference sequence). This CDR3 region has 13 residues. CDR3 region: CASSLARHNEQFF. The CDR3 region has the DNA TGTGCCAGCAGCTTAGCCCGCCACAATGAGCAGTTCTTC. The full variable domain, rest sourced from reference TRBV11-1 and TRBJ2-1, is EAEVAQSPRYKITEKSQAVAFWCDPISGHATLYWYRQILGQGPELLVQFQDESVVDDSQLPKDRFSAERLKGVDSTLKIQPAELGDSAMYLCASSLARHNEQFFGPGTRLTVL.

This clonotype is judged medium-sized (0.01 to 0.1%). CDR3 nucleotides: TGTGCCATCAGTATAGGGTACAATGAGCAGTTCTTC. It yields the protein CAISIGYNEQFF. The rearrangement links TRBV10-3 to TRBJ2-1; no clear D. This CDR3 has 12 residues. Germline V CDR1 and CDR2: ENHRY, SYGVKD. Trimming stripped 5 bases from V and 4 bases from J, with 6 bases between.

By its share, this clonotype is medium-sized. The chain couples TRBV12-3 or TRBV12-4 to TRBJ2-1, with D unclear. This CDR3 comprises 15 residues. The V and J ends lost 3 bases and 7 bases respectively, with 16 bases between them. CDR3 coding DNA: TGTGCCAGCAGTTTCCCGGACCCTCCTAAGAATGAGCAGTTCTTC. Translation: CASSFPDPPKNEQFF.